This TCR beta chain was profiled in a study of shared clonotypes between healthy human individuals. The method was immunoSEQ multiplex PCR; TCRdb's version includes in-frame clones alone and lacks a portion of them. The sample lists roughly 590,000 clones; about 95% were seen once. CD8 cells regarded as naive lacked CD45RO, were positively chosen for CCR7, and omitted terminally differentiated effector memory CD45RA+ cells. The sample was naive CD8+ T cells sorted from blood. The clonotype originates from a woman aged 25 to 39 in good health.

CDR3 sequence reads: CATSRGRGVEQYF. The CDR3 DNA reads as TGTGCCACCAGCAGAGGGAGGGGCGTCGAGCAGTACTTC. The chain couples TRBV15 to TRBJ2-7; the D gene is possibly TRBD2 (6 bases). This CDR3 has 13 amino acids. In germline, CDR1 is LNHNV, CDR2 YYDKDF (reference sequence). V was cut by 1 base and J by 6 bases, with 10 bases left in between.